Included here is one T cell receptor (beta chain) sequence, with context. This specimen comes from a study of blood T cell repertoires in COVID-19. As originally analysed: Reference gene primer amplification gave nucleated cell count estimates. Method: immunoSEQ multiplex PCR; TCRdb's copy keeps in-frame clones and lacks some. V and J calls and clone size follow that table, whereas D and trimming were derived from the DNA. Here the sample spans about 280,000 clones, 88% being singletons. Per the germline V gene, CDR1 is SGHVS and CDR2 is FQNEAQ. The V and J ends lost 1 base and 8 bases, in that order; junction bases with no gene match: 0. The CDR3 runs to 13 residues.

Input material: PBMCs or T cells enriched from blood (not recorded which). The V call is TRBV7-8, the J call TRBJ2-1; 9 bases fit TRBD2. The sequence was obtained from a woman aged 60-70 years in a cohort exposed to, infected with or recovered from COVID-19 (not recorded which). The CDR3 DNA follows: TGTGCCAGCAGCTTAGGACTAGCGGATGAGCAGTTCTTC. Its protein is CASSLGLADEQFF. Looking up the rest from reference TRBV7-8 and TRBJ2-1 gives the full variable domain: GAGVSQSPRYKVAKRGQDVALRCDPISGHVSLFWYQQALGQGPEFLTYFQNEAQLDKSGLPSDRFFAERPEGSVSTLKIQRTQQEDSAVYLCASSLGLADEQFFGPGTRLTVL.